This T cell receptor beta chain was documented in a study of blood T cell repertoires in COVID-19. Study-level background: Acute and convalescent COVID-19 specimens originated in the United States, Italy and Spain. The cDNA or gDNA used as material had been derived from T cells, B-cell-depleted T cells, or PBMCs.

This clone was found once. Germline values: CDR1 ENHRY, CDR2 SYGVKD. The V gene lost 6 bases and the J gene lost 5 bases, with 14 bases spanning the gap. This CDR3 has 13 amino acids. Original methodology: Nucleated cell number was recorded as an estimate derived from reference gene primer amplification. Generated by immunoSEQ multiplex PCR, the TCRdb table keeps only in-frame clones and is missing some. Clonal size and the V and J genes are those of that table, whereas D and trimming came from the DNA. The repertoire holds approximately 130,000 clones, with around 79% as singletons. The clonotype comes from a man older than 75 with acute or convalescent COVID-19. The gene calls are TRBV10-3 and TRBJ2-7, with D possibly being TRBD1 (6 bases). Input material: peripheral blood. The CDR3 DNA is TGTGCCATCAGAAGAGGCGAGGGGGACGAGCAGTACTTC. Translated: CAIRRGEGDEQYF.